This T cell receptor beta chain is from a study of human T cells and chemical hapten exposure. Turning to the study itself: A 2 cm by 2 cm inner upper arm patch received 2% DPC for sensitization. Patch tests applied 0.01% DPC to the upper back and were scored after 6 days.

Documented time point: patch test 1, 2 weeks after DPC sensitization. Treatment noted: therapeutic diphenylcyclopropenone sensitization with weekly scalp DPC. This clonotype has a count of ten or more. The antigen is undetermined. Study-level points and caveats: Donors in the study had alopecia, meaning their immune response may differ from healthy people's.

The junction had 5 bases not matched to a gene; V was cut back by 5 bases and J by 3 bases. The CDR3 runs 14 residues. TCRdb recomputed calls from the RACE reads with MiXCR, one row per CDR3 protein. The data contain around 120,000 distinct CDR3 sequences, about 10% of them singletons. The sequence was collected from a woman in her 40s with alopecia areata. Some clones in this sample may be carry-over from other donors' samples. The input for sequencing was whole blood, taken in connection with sensitization to the hapten diphenylcyclopropenone (DPC). V and J are TRBV12-3 or TRBV12-4 and TRBJ2-7; 9 bases are shared with TRBD2. This CDR3 reads CASSPGGGVYEQYF. CDR3 in DNA: TGTGCCAGCAGTCCCGGCGGGGGGGTCTACGAGCAGTACTTC.